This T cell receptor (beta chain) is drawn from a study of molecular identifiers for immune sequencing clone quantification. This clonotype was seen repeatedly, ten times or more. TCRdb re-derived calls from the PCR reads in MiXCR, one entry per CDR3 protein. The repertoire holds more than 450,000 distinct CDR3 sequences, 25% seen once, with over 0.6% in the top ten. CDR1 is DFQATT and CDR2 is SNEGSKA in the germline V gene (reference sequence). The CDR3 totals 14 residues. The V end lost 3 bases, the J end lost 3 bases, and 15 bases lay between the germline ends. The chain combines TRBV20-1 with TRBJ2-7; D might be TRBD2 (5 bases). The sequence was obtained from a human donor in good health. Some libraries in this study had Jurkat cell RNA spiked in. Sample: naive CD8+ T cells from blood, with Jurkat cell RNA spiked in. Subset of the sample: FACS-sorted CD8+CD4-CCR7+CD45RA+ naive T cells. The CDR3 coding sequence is TGCAGTGCTAGCAACCAGGACTCCTTCTACGAGCAGTACTTC. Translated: CSASNQDSFYEQYF.